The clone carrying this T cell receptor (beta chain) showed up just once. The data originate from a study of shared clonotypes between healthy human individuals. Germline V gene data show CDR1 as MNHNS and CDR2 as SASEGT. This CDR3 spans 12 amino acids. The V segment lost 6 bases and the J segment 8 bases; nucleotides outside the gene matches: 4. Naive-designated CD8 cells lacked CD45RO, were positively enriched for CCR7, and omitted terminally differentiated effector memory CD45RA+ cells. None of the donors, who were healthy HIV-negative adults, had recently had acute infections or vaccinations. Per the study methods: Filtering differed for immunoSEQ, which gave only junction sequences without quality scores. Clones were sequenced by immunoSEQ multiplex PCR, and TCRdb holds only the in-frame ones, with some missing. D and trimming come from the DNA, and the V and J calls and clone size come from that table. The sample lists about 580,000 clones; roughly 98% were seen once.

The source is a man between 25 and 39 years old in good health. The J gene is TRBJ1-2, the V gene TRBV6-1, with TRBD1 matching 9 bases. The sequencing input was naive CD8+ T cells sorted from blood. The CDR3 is CASRDRGEGYTF. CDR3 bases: TGTGCCAGCAGGGACAGGGGCGAGGGCTACACCTTC.